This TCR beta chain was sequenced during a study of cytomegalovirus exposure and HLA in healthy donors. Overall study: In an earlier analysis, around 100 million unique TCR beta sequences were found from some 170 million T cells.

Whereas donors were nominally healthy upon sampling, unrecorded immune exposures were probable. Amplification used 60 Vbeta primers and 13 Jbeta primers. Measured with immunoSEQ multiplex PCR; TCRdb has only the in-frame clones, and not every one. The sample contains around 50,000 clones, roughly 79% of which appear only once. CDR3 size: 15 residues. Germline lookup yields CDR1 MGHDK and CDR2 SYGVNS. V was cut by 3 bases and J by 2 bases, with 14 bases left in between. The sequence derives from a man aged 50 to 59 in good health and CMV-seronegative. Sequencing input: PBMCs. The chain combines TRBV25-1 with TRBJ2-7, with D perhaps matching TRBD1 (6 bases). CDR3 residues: CASSDVRGLTYEQYF. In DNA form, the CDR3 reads TGTGCCAGCAGTGATGTCAGGGGATTAACCTACGAGCAGTACTTC.